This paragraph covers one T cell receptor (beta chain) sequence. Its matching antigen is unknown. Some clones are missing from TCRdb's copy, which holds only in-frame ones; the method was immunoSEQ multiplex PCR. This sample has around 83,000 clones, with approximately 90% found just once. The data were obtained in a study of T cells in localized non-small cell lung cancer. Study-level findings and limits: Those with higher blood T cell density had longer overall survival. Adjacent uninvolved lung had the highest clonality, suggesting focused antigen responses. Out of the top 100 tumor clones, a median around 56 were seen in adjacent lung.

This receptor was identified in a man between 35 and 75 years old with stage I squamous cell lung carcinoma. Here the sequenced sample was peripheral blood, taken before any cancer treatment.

CDR3 region: CAISGGGFTDTQYF. The DNA of the CDR3 is TGTGCCATCAGTGGGGGGGGTTTCACAGATACGCAGTATTTT. V and J are TRBV10-3 and TRBJ2-3; 7 nucleotides line up with TRBD2. Trimming cost V 4 bases and J 2 bases; bases outside gene matches: 3. Germline assignment: CDR1 ENHRY and CDR2 SYGVKD. The CDR3 is 14 residues long.